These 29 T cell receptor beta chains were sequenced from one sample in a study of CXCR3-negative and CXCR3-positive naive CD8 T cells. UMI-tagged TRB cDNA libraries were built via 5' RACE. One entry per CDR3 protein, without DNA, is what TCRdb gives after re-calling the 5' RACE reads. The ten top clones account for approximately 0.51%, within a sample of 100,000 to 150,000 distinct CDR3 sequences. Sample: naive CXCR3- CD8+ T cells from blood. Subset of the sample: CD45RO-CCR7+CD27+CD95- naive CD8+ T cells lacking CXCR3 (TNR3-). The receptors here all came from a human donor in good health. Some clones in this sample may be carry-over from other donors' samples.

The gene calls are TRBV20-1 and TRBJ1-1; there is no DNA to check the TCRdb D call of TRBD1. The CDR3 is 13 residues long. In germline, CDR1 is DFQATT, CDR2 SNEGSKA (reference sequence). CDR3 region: CSARGLLNTEAFF.

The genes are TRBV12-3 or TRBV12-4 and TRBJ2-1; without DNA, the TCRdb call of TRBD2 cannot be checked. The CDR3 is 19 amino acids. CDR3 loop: CASSWKGLAGGLVYNEQFF.

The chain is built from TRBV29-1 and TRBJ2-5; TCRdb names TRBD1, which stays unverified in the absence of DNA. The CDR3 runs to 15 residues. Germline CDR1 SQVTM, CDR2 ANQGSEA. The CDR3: CSVVPRGAGEWTQYF. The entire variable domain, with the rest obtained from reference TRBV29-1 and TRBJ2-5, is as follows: SAVISQKPSRDICQRGTSLTIQCQVDSQVTMMFWYRQQPGQSLTLIATANQGSEATYESGFVIDKFPISRPNLTFSTLTVSNMSPEDSSIYLCSVVPRGAGEWTQYFGPGTRLLVL.

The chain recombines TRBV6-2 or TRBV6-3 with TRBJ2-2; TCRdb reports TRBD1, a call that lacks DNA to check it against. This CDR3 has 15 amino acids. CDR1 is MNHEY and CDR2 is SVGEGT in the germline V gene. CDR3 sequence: CASSTLDRATGELFF.

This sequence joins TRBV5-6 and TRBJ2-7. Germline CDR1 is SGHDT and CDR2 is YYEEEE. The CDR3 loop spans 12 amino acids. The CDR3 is CASSLWEYEQYF.

CDR3 region: CASSLWAGGTYEQYF. The rearrangement joins TRBV28 to TRBJ2-7; TCRdb selects TRBD1, and the lack of DNA leaves this call unchecked. CDR3 length equals 15 residues. Germline loops: CDR1 MDHEN, CDR2 SYDVKM.

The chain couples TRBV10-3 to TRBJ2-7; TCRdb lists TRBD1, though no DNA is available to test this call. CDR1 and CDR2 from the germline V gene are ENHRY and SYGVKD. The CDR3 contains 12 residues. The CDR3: CAISEEGWEQYF.

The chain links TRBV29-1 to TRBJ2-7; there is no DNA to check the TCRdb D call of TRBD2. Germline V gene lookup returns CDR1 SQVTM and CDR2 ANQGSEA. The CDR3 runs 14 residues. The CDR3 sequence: CSVEGLGEGYEQYF.

CDR3 sequence: CSVVLPLRNTEAFF. The gene calls are TRBV29-1 and TRBJ1-1. From germline, CDR1 is SQVTM and CDR2 ANQGSEA. CDR3 length equals 14 residues.

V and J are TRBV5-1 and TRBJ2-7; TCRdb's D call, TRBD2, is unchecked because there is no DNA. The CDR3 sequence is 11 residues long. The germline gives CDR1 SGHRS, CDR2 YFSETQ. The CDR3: CASRGGYEQYF.

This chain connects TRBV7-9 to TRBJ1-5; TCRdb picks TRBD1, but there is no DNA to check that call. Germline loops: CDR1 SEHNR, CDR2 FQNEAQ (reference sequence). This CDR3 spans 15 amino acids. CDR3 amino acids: CASSLGYRGNQPQHF. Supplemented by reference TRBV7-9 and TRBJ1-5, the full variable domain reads DTGVSQNPRHKITKRGQNVTFRCDPISEHNRLYWYRQTLGQGPEFLTYFQNEAQLEKSRLLSDRFSAERPKGSFSTLEIQRTEQGDSAMYLCASSLGYRGNQPQHFGDGTRLSIL.

The CDR3 loop reads CASSLGIWSYTF. V and J are TRBV12-3 or TRBV12-4 and TRBJ1-2. This CDR3 has 12 residues.

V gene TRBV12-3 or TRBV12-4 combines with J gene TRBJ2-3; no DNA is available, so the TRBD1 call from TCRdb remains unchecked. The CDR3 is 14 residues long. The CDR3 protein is CASSTSGGSDTQYF.

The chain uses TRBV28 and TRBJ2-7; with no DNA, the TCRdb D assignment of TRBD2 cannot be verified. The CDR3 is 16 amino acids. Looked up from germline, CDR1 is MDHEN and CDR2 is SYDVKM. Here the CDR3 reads CASSFRLAEISYEQYF.

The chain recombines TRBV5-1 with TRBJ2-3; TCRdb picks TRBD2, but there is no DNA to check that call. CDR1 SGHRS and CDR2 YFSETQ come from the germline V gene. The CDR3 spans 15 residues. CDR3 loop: CASSQGLAPEYTQYF.

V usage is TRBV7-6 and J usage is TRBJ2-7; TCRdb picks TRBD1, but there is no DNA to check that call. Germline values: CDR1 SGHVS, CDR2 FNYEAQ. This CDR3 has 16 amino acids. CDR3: CASSLAYGDSPYEQYF. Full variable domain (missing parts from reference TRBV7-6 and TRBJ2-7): GAGVSQSPRYKVTKRGQDVALRCDPISGHVSLYWYRQALGQGPEFLTYFNYEAQQDKSGLPNDRFSAERPEGSISTLTIQRTEQRDSAMYRCASSLAYGDSPYEQYFGPGTRLTVT.

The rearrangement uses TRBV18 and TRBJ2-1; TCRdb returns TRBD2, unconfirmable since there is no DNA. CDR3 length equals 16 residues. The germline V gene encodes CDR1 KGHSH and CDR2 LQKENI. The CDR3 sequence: CASSPQTPGTRNEQFF.

The CDR3 sequence: CASRWEGSSYEQYF. The chain couples TRBV28 to TRBJ2-7; TCRdb indicates TRBD2, and absent DNA this call remains unverified. The CDR3 length is 14 residues. Germline V gene lookup returns CDR1 MDHEN and CDR2 SYDVKM.

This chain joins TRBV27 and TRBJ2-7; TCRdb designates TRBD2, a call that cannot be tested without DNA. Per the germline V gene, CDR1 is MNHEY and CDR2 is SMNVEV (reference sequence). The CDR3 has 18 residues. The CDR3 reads CASSLFGGLAHVSYEQYF.

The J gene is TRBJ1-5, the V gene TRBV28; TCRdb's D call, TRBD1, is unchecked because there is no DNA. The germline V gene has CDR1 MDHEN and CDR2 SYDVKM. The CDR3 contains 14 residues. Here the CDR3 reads CAISDQGSNQPQHF. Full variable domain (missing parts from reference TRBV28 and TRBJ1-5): DVKVTQSSRYLVKRTGEKVFLECVQDMDHENMFWYRQDPGLGLRLIYFSYDVKMKEKGDIPEGYSVSREKKERFSLILESASTNQTSMYLCAISDQGSNQPQHFGDGTRLSIL.

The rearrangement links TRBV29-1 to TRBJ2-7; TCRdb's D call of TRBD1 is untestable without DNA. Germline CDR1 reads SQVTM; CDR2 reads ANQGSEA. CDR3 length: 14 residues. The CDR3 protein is CSVRSLTGTYEQYF.

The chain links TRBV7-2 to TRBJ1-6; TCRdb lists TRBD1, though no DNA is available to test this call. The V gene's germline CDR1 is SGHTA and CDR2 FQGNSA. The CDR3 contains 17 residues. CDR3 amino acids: CASSFSMGAGHNSPLHF.

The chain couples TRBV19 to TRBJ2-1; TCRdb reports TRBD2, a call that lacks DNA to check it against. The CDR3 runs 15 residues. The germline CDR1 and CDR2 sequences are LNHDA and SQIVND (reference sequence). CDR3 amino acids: CASSMGLAGYNEQFF. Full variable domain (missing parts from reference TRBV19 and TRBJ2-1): DGGITQSPKYLFRKEGQNVTLSCEQNLNHDAMYWYRQDPGQGLRLIYYSQIVNDFQKGDIAEGYSVSREKKESFPLTVTSAQKNPTAFYLCASSMGLAGYNEQFFGPGTRLTVL.

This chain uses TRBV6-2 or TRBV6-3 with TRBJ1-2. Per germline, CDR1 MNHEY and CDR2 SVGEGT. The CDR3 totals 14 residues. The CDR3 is CASSPSQRFDGYTF.

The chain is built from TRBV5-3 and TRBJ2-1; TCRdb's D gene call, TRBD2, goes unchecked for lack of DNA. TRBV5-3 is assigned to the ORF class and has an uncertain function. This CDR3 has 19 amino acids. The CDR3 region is CARSWDGLAGGNRDNEQFF.

The CDR3: CATSSDQHNEQFF. This chain joins TRBV15 and TRBJ2-1. In germline, CDR1 is LNHNV, CDR2 YYDKDF (reference sequence). This CDR3 comprises 13 residues. The whole variable domain, filled in from reference TRBV15 and TRBJ2-1, reads DAMVIQNPRYQVTQFGKPVTLSCSQTLNHNVMYWYQQKSSQAPKLLFHYYDKDFNNEADTPDNFQSRRPNTSFCFLDIRSPGLGDTAMYLCATSSDQHNEQFFGPGTRLTVL.

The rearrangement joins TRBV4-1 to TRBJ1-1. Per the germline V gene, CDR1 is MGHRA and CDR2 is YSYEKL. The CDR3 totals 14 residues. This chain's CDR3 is CASSQERQGGEAFF.

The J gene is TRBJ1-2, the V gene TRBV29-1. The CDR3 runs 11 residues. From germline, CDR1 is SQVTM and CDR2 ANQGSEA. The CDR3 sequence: CSVEGLGGYTF.

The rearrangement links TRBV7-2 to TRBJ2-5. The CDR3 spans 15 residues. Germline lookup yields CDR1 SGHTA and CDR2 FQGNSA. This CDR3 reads CASSLAGGYQETQYF. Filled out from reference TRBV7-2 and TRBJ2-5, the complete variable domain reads GAGVSQSPSNKVTEKGKDVELRCDPISGHTALYWYRQSLGQGLEFLIYFQGNSAPDKSGLPSDRFSAERTGGSVSTLTIQRTQQEDSAVYLCASSLAGGYQETQYFGPGTRLLVL.